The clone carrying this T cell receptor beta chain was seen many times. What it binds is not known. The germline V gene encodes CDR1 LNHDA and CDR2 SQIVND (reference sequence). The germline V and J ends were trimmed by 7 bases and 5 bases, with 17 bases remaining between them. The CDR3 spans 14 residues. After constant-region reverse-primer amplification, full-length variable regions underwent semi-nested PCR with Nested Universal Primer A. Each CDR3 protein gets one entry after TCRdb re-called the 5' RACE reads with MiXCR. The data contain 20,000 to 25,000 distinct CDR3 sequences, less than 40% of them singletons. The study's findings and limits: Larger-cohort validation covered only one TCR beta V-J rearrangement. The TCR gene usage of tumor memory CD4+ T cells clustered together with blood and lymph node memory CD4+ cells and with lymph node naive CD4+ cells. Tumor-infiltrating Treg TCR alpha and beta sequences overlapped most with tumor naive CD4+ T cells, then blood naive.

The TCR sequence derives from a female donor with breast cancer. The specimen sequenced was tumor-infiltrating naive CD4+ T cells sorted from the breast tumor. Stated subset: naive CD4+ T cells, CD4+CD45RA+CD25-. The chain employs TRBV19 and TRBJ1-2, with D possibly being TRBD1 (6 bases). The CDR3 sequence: CASISFDRPYGYTF. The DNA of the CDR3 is TGTGCCAGTATTTCTTTCGACAGGCCTTATGGCTACACCTTC.